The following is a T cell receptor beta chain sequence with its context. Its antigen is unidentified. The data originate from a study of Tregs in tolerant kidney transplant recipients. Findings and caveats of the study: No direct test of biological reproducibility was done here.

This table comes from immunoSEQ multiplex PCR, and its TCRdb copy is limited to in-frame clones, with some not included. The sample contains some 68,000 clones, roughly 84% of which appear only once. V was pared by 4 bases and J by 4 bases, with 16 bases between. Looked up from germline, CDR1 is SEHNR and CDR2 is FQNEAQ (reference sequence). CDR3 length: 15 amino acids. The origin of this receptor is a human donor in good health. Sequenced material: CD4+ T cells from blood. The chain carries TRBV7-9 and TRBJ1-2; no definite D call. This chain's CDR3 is CASSYNTDLSYGYTF. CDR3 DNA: TGTGCCAGCAGCTACAACACAGATCTCTCCTATGGCTACACCTTC.